The subject of this entry is one T cell receptor (beta chain). Its antigen is still unknown. TCRalpha and TCRbeta libraries used 5'RACE with constant-segment primers and UMIs. TCRdb analysed the 5' RACE reads with MiXCR anew, one entry per CDR3 protein. The sample holds hundreds of thousands of distinct CDR3 sequences, 20% to 25% seen once. These data come from a study of T-cell memory formation after mild COVID-19. V dropped 5 bases and J dropped 5; count of bases not matched to a gene: 10. The CDR3 has 16 residues. Germline CDR1 and CDR2: SGHVS and FNYEAQ. Overall study findings and caveats: Contracting CD4+ clones were located mainly in CM and EM, and CD8+ clones in EMRA. In pre-infection memory, a portion of responding clones appeared, which suggested that cross-reactive memory joined.

The source is an adult woman who had mild COVID-19 (a few samples of this study predate the infection). Cell type and time point are not known. The sample was PBMCs or a T cell subset sorted from them (not recorded which). The J gene is TRBJ2-7, the V gene TRBV7-6; 12 bases are shared with TRBD1. The CDR3 sequence: CASSPALGTGGNEQYF. CDR3 nucleotide sequence: TGTGCCAGCAGCCCGGCCCTGGGGACAGGGGGCAACGAGCAGTACTTC.